These 8 T cell receptor beta chains originate from one sample sequenced in a study of blood T cell repertoires in COVID-19. The table came from immunoSEQ multiplex PCR; TCRdb's copy has only in-frame clones and leaves some out. The sample consists of 300,000 to 350,000 clones, over 75% of them appearing once. The sequencing sample was made of PBMCs or T cells enriched from blood (not recorded which). Receptors were obtained from a man aged 25 to 45 who had recovered from COVID-19.

The chain is built from TRBV3-1 (or the pseudogene TRBV3-2) and TRBJ2-5; no reliable D call. The CDR3 is made up of 14 amino acids. From germline, CDR1 is LGHDT and CDR2 YNNKEL (reference sequence). The V and J ends lost 5 bases and 3 bases respectively, with 13 bases between them. The CDR3 sequence is CASSYLQPKETQYF. The CDR3 coding sequence is TGTGCCAGCAGCTACCTACAGCCAAAAGAGACCCAGTACTTC.

This rearrangement joins TRBV28 to TRBJ2-2; 9 nucleotides match TRBD1. CDR3 length: 19 residues. The germline CDR1 and CDR2 sequences are MDHEN and SYDVKM. V lost 8 bases and J lost 1; bases outside the gene matches: 17. CDR3 sequence: CASVTLSFWDRENTGELFF. The CDR3 DNA sequence: TGTGCCAGCGTCACGTTATCGTTTTGGGACAGGGAGAACACCGGGGAGCTGTTTTTT.

Notes on this clone: With a much larger clone just one base away, this may be a read error. The genes are TRBV6-5 and TRBJ1-5; no clear D. V was clipped by 6 bases and J by 0 bases, with 6 bases between them. This CDR3 has 13 residues. The germline gives CDR1 MNHEY, CDR2 SVGAGI. The CDR3 spells CASRRDSNQPQHF. The CDR3 DNA reads as TGTGCCAGCAGGCGAGATAGCAATCAGCCCCAGCATTTT.

The V and J genes are TRBV4-1 and TRBJ2-2, with D possibly TRBD1 on 5 matching bases. Deletions cut 0 bases from V and 2 bases from J, with 22 bases between. CDR3 length: 20 amino acids. Germline V gene data show CDR1 as MGHRA and CDR2 as YSYEKL. The CDR3 is CASSQEFPPRGADNTGELFF. CDR3 bases: TGCGCCAGCAGCCAAGAATTTCCCCCTAGGGGTGCCGATAACACCGGGGAGCTGTTTTTT.

The CDR3 nucleotides read TGTGCCAGCAGCCTCGGACAGGGGGGACAGCCCCAGCATTTT. Translating it yields CASSLGQGGQPQHF. The V call is TRBV4-2, the J call TRBJ1-5; TRBD1 matches 10 bases. The junction had 4 bases not matched to a gene; V was cut back by 4 bases and J by 7 bases. The CDR3 covers 14 residues. Germline V gives CDR1 LGHNA, CDR2 YNFKEQ.

This clone was seen a few times. This chain joins TRBV28 and TRBJ1-2; 8 positions agree with TRBD1. V was pared by 5 bases and J by 6 bases, with 11 bases of the junction left unmatched. This CDR3 spans 15 amino acids. CDR1 and CDR2 from the germline V gene are MDHEN and SYDVKM. CDR3 loop: CASSLTLTGENGYTF. The CDR3 bases are TGTGCCAGCAGTCTAACTCTGACAGGGGAGAATGGCTACACCTTC.

The chain is built from TRBV18 and TRBJ2-5; maybe TRBD2 (6 bases). This CDR3 contains 14 residues. Trimming took 1 base from V and 5 from J, leaving 11 bases between them. Germline V gene sequence: CDR1 KGHSH, CDR2 LQKENI. CDR3 amino acids: CASSPLTSRETQYF. CDR3 sequence (DNA): TGTGCCAGCTCACCACTAACTAGCAGGGAGACCCAGTACTTC.

V usage is TRBV7-2 and J usage is TRBJ1-3, with a weak D call TRBD1 (5 bases). CDR3 length: 14 amino acids. Trimming took off 0 bases at V and 2 bases at J, with 5 bases between the two ends. The V gene's germline CDR1 is SGHTA and CDR2 FQGNSA. The CDR3 spells CASSLAGAGNTIYF. The CDR3 coding sequence is TGTGCCAGCAGCTTAGCAGGGGCTGGAAACACCATATATTTT.